One sample yielded the 9 T cell receptor beta chains listed below, sequenced in a study of blood T cell repertoires in COVID-19. Assay used: immunoSEQ multiplex PCR; TCRdb lists only in-frame clones, some missing. The data contain about 160,000 clones, approximately 81% of them singletons. Input material: peripheral blood. These receptors were taken from a human donor with acute or convalescent COVID-19. The donor label of this sample is uncertain.

This clone is a singleton in its sample. The gene calls are TRBV6-5 and TRBJ2-7; 7 bases agree with TRBD2. Germline V gene lookup returns CDR1 MNHEY and CDR2 SVGAGI. Germline trimming cut 10 bases from V and 6 bases from J; bases unmatched to any gene: 12. The CDR3 totals 13 residues. This chain's CDR3 is CATRGSGVSEQYF. For the CDR3, the DNA is TGTGCCACTCGGGGAAGCGGGGTCTCCGAGCAGTACTTC.

V is TRBV19 and J is TRBJ1-2; 10 nucleotides match TRBD1. The trim removed 10 bases at V and 7 bases at J, leaving 9 bases unmatched. Germline values: CDR1 LNHDA, CDR2 SQIVND (reference sequence). This CDR3 is 13 amino acids long. CDR3 DNA: TGTGCCACGAGACAGGGGGCGGAGGGTGGCTACACCTTC. Encoded protein: CATRQGAEGGYTF.

In this sample, this clone turned up many times. The rearrangement links TRBV6-6 to TRBJ2-1; 7 nucleotides line up with TRBD2. From germline, CDR1 is MNHNY and CDR2 SVGAGI (reference sequence). CDR3 size: 13 residues. Trimming cost V 9 bases and J 4 bases; bases outside gene matches: 6. The DNA for the CDR3 is TGTGCCAGTATTAGCGGGTTTTACAATGAGCAGTTCTTC. Its translation is CASISGFYNEQFF.

The chain's CDR3 is CATSRNFDRGAYEQYF. The CDR3 nucleotides are TGTGCCACCAGCAGAAATTTCGACAGGGGGGCCTACGAGCAGTACTTC. J is TRBJ2-7 and V is TRBV15; 9 bases align to TRBD1. The CDR3 contains 16 residues. With V trimmed by 2 bases and J by 2 bases, 7 bases remained unmatched. Germline-derived CDR1 and CDR2 are LNHNV and YYDKDF (reference sequence).

This clone was seen more than once but under ten times. The chain joins TRBV6-2 or TRBV6-3 to TRBJ2-7; 7 bases agree with TRBD2. J was trimmed by 5 bases and V by 4 bases; bases with no gene match: 8. The CDR3 loop spans 14 amino acids. CDR1 and CDR2 (germline): MNHEY, SVGEGT. The CDR3 nucleotides read TGTGCCAGCAGTTCGGGGGTCGGGAGGAACGAGCAGTACTTC. As protein: CASSSGVGRNEQYF.

A remark on this clone: Other DNA sequences in the same sample also yield this CDR3. The V gene is TRBV5-1, the J gene TRBJ1-1; D remains unclear. Germline assignment: CDR1 SGHRS and CDR2 YFSETQ. There are 13 residues in the CDR3. Trimming took 0 bases from V and 1 from J, leaving 4 bases between them. DNA for the CDR3: TGCGCCAGCAGCTTGGCCGGGAACACTGAAGCTTTCTTT. Residues: CASSLAGNTEAFF.

The gene calls are TRBV7-2 and TRBJ2-7; TRBD1 is a possible D gene (6 bases). Deletions cut 5 bases from V and 2 bases from J, with 16 bases between. The CDR3 is 15 residues long. From germline, CDR1 is SGHTA and CDR2 FQGNSA. The CDR3 protein is CASSERLGATYEQYF. The CDR3 region has the DNA TGTGCCAGCAGCGAGCGACTGGGGGCGACCTACGAGCAGTACTTC. The full variable domain, in which reference TRBV7-2 and TRBJ2-7 provide the parts outside the CDR3, is GAGVSQSPSNKVTEKGKDVELRCDPISGHTALYWYRQSLGQGLEFLIYFQGNSAPDKSGLPSDRFSAERTGGSVSTLTIQRTQQEDSAVYLCASSERLGATYEQYFGPGTRLTVT.

This clone was counted between two and nine times. The V and J genes are TRBV28 and TRBJ1-2, with a weak D call TRBD1 (5 bases). This CDR3 contains 15 residues. V gave up 5 bases and J gave up 2 bases, with 15 bases separating them. Germline V gives CDR1 MDHEN, CDR2 SYDVKM. This chain's CDR3 is CASSEGGVGNYGYTF. CDR3 DNA: TGTGCCAGCAGTGAGGGAGGGGTAGGGAACTATGGCTACACCTTC.

The V call is TRBV7-9, the J call TRBJ1-1; tentatively, D is TRBD1 (5 bases). Looked up from germline, CDR1 is SEHNR and CDR2 is FQNEAQ (reference sequence). The ends were cut back, 3 bases at V and 5 bases at J, with 16 bases in the middle. The CDR3 loop spans 15 amino acids. CDR3 sequence: CASSFNQGVRTEAFF. The CDR3 DNA follows: TGTGCCAGCAGCTTTAATCAGGGCGTGAGGACTGAAGCTTTCTTT. Full variable domain (outside the CDR3, taken from reference TRBV7-9 and TRBJ1-1): DTGVSQNPRHKITKRGQNVTFRCDPISEHNRLYWYRQTLGQGPEFLTYFQNEAQLEKSRLLSDRFSAERPKGSFSTLEIQRTEQGDSAMYLCASSFNQGVRTEAFFGQGTRLTVV.